Listed below are T cell receptor beta chains from one sample, sequenced in a study of T cell responses to AZD1222 COVID-19 vaccine. Here immunoSEQ multiplex PCR was the method, and the copy in TCRdb shows in-frame clones only, minus some. The sample lists 82,000 or so clones, around nine tenths occurring once. The sequenced sample was peripheral blood, obtained on day 0 of AZD1222 vaccination. The receptors shown here come from an adult in good health. Each CDR3 is given with its conserved first and last residue. Fields, in order: V gene, CDR3 protein.

v_gene: TRBV20-1
CDR3aa: CSARSSTF

v_gene: TRBV20-1
CDR3aa: CSASRQGGNQPQHF

v_gene: TRBV28
CDR3aa: CASSSGLALNSYEQYF

v_gene: TRBV20-1
CDR3aa: CSASKGGGSRNTEAFF

v_gene: TRBV7-2
CDR3aa: CASSQSGGTDTQYF

v_gene: TRBV19
CDR3aa: CASSIQGRGGNEQFF

v_gene: TRBV6-5
CDR3aa: CASSRYRTAYEQYF

v_gene: TRBV7-9
CDR3aa: CASRQAAGGKEKLFF

v_gene: TRBV28
CDR3aa: CASSSSGGENTEAFF

v_gene: TRBV7-9
CDR3aa: CASSPRATDTEAFF

v_gene: TRBV18
CDR3aa: CASSPSSSASEAFF

v_gene: TRBV28
CDR3aa: CASSRGLETQYF

v_gene: TRBV24-1
CDR3aa: CATSDPGTDYEQYF

v_gene: TRBV9
CDR3aa: CASSVDLDTEAFF

v_gene: TRBV7-8
CDR3aa: CASSLAGAYEQYF

v_gene: TRBV10-3
CDR3aa: CAIRRTDYLYGYTF

v_gene: TRBV18
CDR3aa: CASSRPETGPTNYGYTF

v_gene: TRBV3-1/TRBV3-2
CDR3aa: CASSQGLGNGGELFF

v_gene: TRBV5-1
CDR3aa: CASSLAGGYGYTF

v_gene: TRBV27
CDR3aa: CASKEEGQGVNTQYF

v_gene: TRBV6-5
CDR3aa: CASSNTGVDGYTF

v_gene: TRBV10-1
CDR3aa: CASSEGGAGYNEQFF

v_gene: TRBV11-2
CDR3aa: CASRGQLGREGANVLTF

v_gene: TRBV5-4
CDR3aa: CASSIEEGHEQFF

v_gene: TRBV18
CDR3aa: CASSPVGHNQPQHF

v_gene: TRBV6-5
CDR3aa: CASSSGLRAFF

v_gene: TRBV12-3/TRBV12-4
CDR3aa: CASTIQGPGPQHF

v_gene: TRBV6-4
CDR3aa: CASSQTGEGTDTQYF

v_gene: TRBV18
CDR3aa: CASSPVFNQPQHF

v_gene: TRBV7-2
CDR3aa: CASSTGGQPQHF

v_gene: TRBV5-1
CDR3aa: CASSLPTGTVYNEQFF

v_gene: TRBV4-3
CDR3aa: CASSQARPHTDTQYF

v_gene: TRBV28
CDR3aa: CASASPGDWKLFF

v_gene: TRBV19
CDR3aa: CASSMGQLPQYEQYF

v_gene: TRBV7-2
CDR3aa: CASSVKGQGITEAFF

v_gene: TRBV27
CDR3aa: CASRPSGTGSYGYTF

v_gene: TRBV5-8
CDR3aa: CASSRQVMGYEQYF

v_gene: TRBV21-1
CDR3aa: CASSFRTGLGNQPQHF

v_gene: TRBV19
CDR3aa: CASSPGTGGNLNYGYTF

v_gene: TRBV27
CDR3aa: CASTGGLGNTIYF

v_gene: TRBV4-1
CDR3aa: CASSQGFEITVTQYF